This entry is about one T cell receptor beta chain. The sample is drawn from a study of T cell responses to AZD1222 COVID-19 vaccine. Overall study context: Second doses were pooled across both intervals (about 4 or about 12 weeks).

The protocol was immunoSEQ multiplex PCR, while the TCRdb copy is restricted to in-frame clones and leaves out a portion. The data show 110,000 or so clones, around 85% seen once. Germline V gives CDR1 SNHLY, CDR2 FYNNEI. The junction had 16 bases not matched to a gene; V was cut back by 8 bases and J by 1 base. There are 18 residues in the CDR3. Sample: peripheral blood, taken on day 0 of AZD1222 vaccination. The sequence was obtained from an adult in good health. The chain combines TRBV2 with TRBJ2-3; TRBD2 aligns across 9 bases. The CDR3: CASVRELAGGRGTDTQYF. CDR3 nucleotide sequence: TGTGCCAGCGTCCGGGAACTAGCGGGCGGGCGGGGCACAGATACGCAGTATTTT.